The rows below give T cell receptor beta chains drawn from one sample of a study of T cell repertoires in cytomegalovirus infection. Each CDR3 protein is one row after TCRdb ran MiXCR on the reads. The sample includes approximately 110,000 distinct CDR3 sequences, around 32% seen only once; the top ten take 58%. For these receptors, no antigen is known. Sequencing was performed on CD8+ T cells from cultured PBMCs, taken from culture after CMV antigen stimulation. The receptors here all came from a human donor in good health (CMV status not recorded). Some clones in this sample may be carry-over from other donors' samples. Each CDR3 is given with its conserved first and last residue. Fields, in order: D gene, J gene, V gene, clone size, CDR3 protein, CDR3 DNA. The D gene is left open where the match is weak. Part of the rows lack a size; the others show once, few, many or a class for expanded clones.

d_gene: .
j_gene: TRBJ2-7
v_gene: TRBV28
abundance: few
CDR3aa: CATQDGGTREQYF
CDR3nt: TGTGCCACCCAAGATGGGGGTACGCGTGAGCAGTACTTC

d_gene: .
j_gene: TRBJ2-2
v_gene: TRBV19
abundance: once
CDR3aa: CASSQHGPGELFF
CDR3nt: TGTGCCAGTAGTCAACACGGGCCCGGGGAGCTGTTTTTT

d_gene: TRBD2
j_gene: TRBJ2-3
v_gene: TRBV5-4
abundance: .
CDR3aa: CASSAWTSEGDTQYF
CDR3nt: TGTGCCAGCAGCGCCTGGACTAGCGAGGGAGATACGCAGTATTTT

d_gene: .
j_gene: TRBJ2-5
v_gene: TRBV7-6
abundance: few
CDR3aa: CASSLIRRINETQYF
CDR3nt: TGTGCCAGCAGCCTGATCAGGAGAATCAATGAGACCCAGTACTTC

d_gene: TRBD2
j_gene: TRBJ2-7
v_gene: TRBV5-6
abundance: .
CDR3aa: CASSWTAGAYEQYF
CDR3nt: TGTGCCAGCAGCTGGACGGCGGGGGCCTACGAGCAGTACTTC

d_gene: .
j_gene: TRBJ1-4
v_gene: TRBV27
abundance: .
CDR3aa: CASSELGLNTATNEKLFF
CDR3nt: TGTGCCAGCAGTGAGCTTGGACTGAATACCGCAACTAATGAAAAACTGTTTTTT

d_gene: TRBD1
j_gene: TRBJ1-2
v_gene: TRBV12-3/TRBV12-4
abundance: many
CDR3aa: CASSFAPYRGNNYGYTF
CDR3nt: TGTGCCAGCAGTTTCGCACCCTACAGGGGCAACAACTATGGCTACACCTTC

d_gene: .
j_gene: TRBJ2-7
v_gene: TRBV7-8
abundance: .
CDR3aa: CASSWGAVGDEQYF
CDR3nt: TGTGCCAGCAGCTGGGGGGCTGTTGGGGACGAGCAGTACTTC

d_gene: .
j_gene: TRBJ2-2
v_gene: TRBV18
abundance: few
CDR3aa: CASSPRTDPTGELFF
CDR3nt: TGTGCCAGCTCACCCAGGACGGACCCCACCGGGGAGCTGTTTTTT

d_gene: TRBD1
j_gene: TRBJ2-7
v_gene: TRBV7-6
abundance: few
CDR3aa: CASSFSQGEGATEQYF
CDR3nt: TGTGCCAGCAGCTTTAGCCAGGGGGAAGGTGCGACCGAGCAGTACTTC

d_gene: TRBD1
j_gene: TRBJ1-6
v_gene: TRBV6-1
abundance: many
CDR3aa: CASSEPYPGQANSPLHF
CDR3nt: TGTGCCAGCAGTGAACCTTATCCGGGACAGGCTAATTCACCCCTCCACTTT

d_gene: .
j_gene: TRBJ1-5
v_gene: TRBV20-1
abundance: many
CDR3aa: CSARAGRTDQPQHF
CDR3nt: TGCAGTGCTAGAGCTGGGAGGACGGATCAGCCCCAGCATTTT

d_gene: .
j_gene: TRBJ1-1
v_gene: TRBV6-2/TRBV6-3
abundance: .
CDR3aa: CASRNGYEAFF
CDR3nt: TGTGCCAGCAGAAATGGGTACGAAGCTTTCTTT

d_gene: .
j_gene: TRBJ1-1
v_gene: TRBV6-8
abundance: .
CDR3aa: CASSYSRDTEAFF
CDR3nt: TGTGCCAGCAGTTACTCGAGGGACACTGAAGCTTTCTTT

d_gene: .
j_gene: TRBJ1-2
v_gene: TRBV4-1
abundance: few
CDR3aa: CASSQGAGVSDGYTF
CDR3nt: TGCGCCAGCAGCCAAGGTGCAGGTGTTAGCGATGGCTACACCTTC

d_gene: .
j_gene: TRBJ1-5
v_gene: TRBV24-1
abundance: .
CDR3aa: CATSERLWGNENQPQHF
CDR3nt: TGTGCCACCAGTGAGCGCCTTTGGGGGAATGAGAATCAGCCCCAGCATTTT

d_gene: TRBD1
j_gene: TRBJ2-7
v_gene: TRBV7-9
abundance: few
CDR3aa: CASSLQGDEQYF
CDR3nt: TGTGCCAGCAGCTTACAGGGGGACGAGCAGTACTTC

d_gene: .
j_gene: TRBJ1-5
v_gene: TRBV12-3/TRBV12-4
abundance: many
CDR3aa: CASSFGNQPQHF
CDR3nt: TGTGCCAGCAGTTTTGGAAATCAGCCCCAGCATTTT

d_gene: .
j_gene: TRBJ2-7
v_gene: TRBV12-3/TRBV12-4
abundance: few
CDR3aa: CASNPVPGGEQYF
CDR3nt: TGTGCCAGCAACCCGGTCCCTGGAGGCGAGCAGTACTTC

d_gene: .
j_gene: TRBJ2-1
v_gene: TRBV27
abundance: .
CDR3aa: CASSYVEGNNEQFF
CDR3nt: TGTGCCAGCAGTTACGTGGAGGGCAACAATGAGCAGTTCTTC

d_gene: .
j_gene: TRBJ1-5
v_gene: TRBV27
abundance: .
CDR3aa: CASSLGQGLGQPQHF
CDR3nt: TGTGCCAGCAGCTTGGGGCAGGGCTTGGGTCAGCCCCAGCATTTT

d_gene: .
j_gene: TRBJ1-2
v_gene: TRBV4-3
abundance: .
CDR3aa: CASSQIRQNGNYGYTF
CDR3nt: TGCGCCAGCAGCCAGATTAGACAGAATGGGAACTATGGCTACACCTTC

d_gene: .
j_gene: TRBJ1-5
v_gene: TRBV28
abundance: .
CDR3aa: CASSLGTFVGGNQPQHF
CDR3nt: TGTGCCAGCAGTTTGGGGACATTCGTTGGAGGGAATCAGCCCCAGCATTTT

d_gene: .
j_gene: TRBJ1-4
v_gene: TRBV7-6
abundance: .
CDR3aa: CASSLTLYEGEKLFF
CDR3nt: TGTGCCAGCAGCTTGACCCTCTACGAGGGTGAAAAACTGTTTTTT

d_gene: .
j_gene: TRBJ1-2
v_gene: TRBV6-1
abundance: few
CDR3aa: CASGGTTRAAYGYTF
CDR3nt: TGTGCCAGCGGCGGGACAACTCGGGCAGCCTATGGCTACACCTTC

d_gene: .
j_gene: TRBJ1-5
v_gene: TRBV19
abundance: .
CDR3aa: CASSIDPDQPQHF
CDR3nt: TGTGCCAGTAGTATAGACCCGGATCAGCCCCAGCATTTT

d_gene: .
j_gene: TRBJ2-1
v_gene: TRBV4-2
abundance: .
CDR3aa: CASSQIEGVLLFF
CDR3nt: TGTGCCAGCAGCCAAATAGAAGGGGTTTTACTGTTCTTC

d_gene: .
j_gene: TRBJ2-7
v_gene: TRBV4-3
abundance: few
CDR3aa: CASSQDWDGLSRGLSYEQYF
CDR3nt: TGCGCCAGCAGCCAAGATTGGGACGGACTCTCTCGGGGGTTATCCTACGAGCAGTACTTC

d_gene: .
j_gene: TRBJ2-1
v_gene: TRBV27
abundance: .
CDR3aa: CASSIGTGKRGQFF
CDR3nt: TGTGCCAGCAGTATCGGGACCGGGAAACGGGGGCAGTTCTTC

d_gene: TRBD2
j_gene: TRBJ2-2
v_gene: TRBV7-2
abundance: few
CDR3aa: CASQPLGRGAGELFF
CDR3nt: TGTGCCAGCCAACCCCTGGGGCGGGGGGCCGGGGAGCTGTTTTTT

d_gene: .
j_gene: TRBJ2-7
v_gene: TRBV29-1
abundance: few
CDR3aa: CSVEDPDRTYEQYF
CDR3nt: TGCAGCGTTGAAGATCCGGACCGAACCTACGAGCAGTACTTC

d_gene: .
j_gene: TRBJ2-7
v_gene: TRBV7-8
abundance: .
CDR3aa: CASSLTGQGPGEQYF
CDR3nt: TGTGCCAGCAGCTTAACGGGCCAGGGGCCAGGCGAGCAGTACTTC

d_gene: .
j_gene: TRBJ2-2
v_gene: TRBV2
abundance: .
CDR3aa: CASSGDGNTGELFF
CDR3nt: TGTGCCAGCAGCGGCGACGGAAACACCGGGGAGCTGTTTTTT

d_gene: .
j_gene: TRBJ1-2
v_gene: TRBV2
abundance: .
CDR3aa: CASSQQYSYGYTF
CDR3nt: TGTGCCAGCAGTCAACAGTATTCCTATGGCTACACCTTC

d_gene: TRBD1
j_gene: TRBJ2-3
v_gene: TRBV20-1
abundance: many
CDR3aa: CSARRQGNVTATDTQYF
CDR3nt: TGCAGTGCTAGGCGACAGGGGAATGTCACAGCCACAGATACGCAGTATTTT

d_gene: .
j_gene: TRBJ2-7
v_gene: TRBV15
abundance: .
CDR3aa: CATSRDHGEYRPYEQYF
CDR3nt: TGTGCCACCAGCAGAGATCACGGGGAATACAGGCCCTACGAGCAGTACTTC

d_gene: .
j_gene: TRBJ2-3
v_gene: TRBV7-6
abundance: .
CDR3aa: CASSPGGTDTQYF
CDR3nt: TGTGCCAGCAGCCCCGGGGGCACAGATACGCAGTATTTT

d_gene: TRBD1
j_gene: TRBJ2-7
v_gene: TRBV19
abundance: few
CDR3aa: CASSISLLRTGAYEQYF
CDR3nt: TGTGCCAGTAGTATTTCCCTACTACGAACAGGGGCCTACGAGCAGTACTTC

d_gene: TRBD1
j_gene: TRBJ1-6
v_gene: TRBV27
abundance: many
CDR3aa: CASSVTGGSYNSPLHF
CDR3nt: TGTGCCAGCAGTGTTACAGGGGGCTCCTATAATTCACCCCTCCACTTT

d_gene: TRBD1
j_gene: TRBJ2-7
v_gene: TRBV27
abundance: .
CDR3aa: CASAVGGTASYEQYF
CDR3nt: TGTGCCAGCGCCGTGGGTGGGACAGCATCCTACGAGCAGTACTTC

d_gene: .
j_gene: TRBJ2-2
v_gene: TRBV5-6
abundance: few
CDR3aa: CASSGLTERNTGELFF
CDR3nt: TGTGCCAGCAGCGGCTTGACCGAGAGGAACACCGGGGAGCTGTTTTTT